This TCR beta chain was recorded in a study of technical replicates of blood from four donors. The assay was immunoSEQ multiplex PCR, and TCRdb's table has in-frame clones only and misses some. The table lists about 88,000 clones, around 94% of them singletons. This CDR3 is 15 amino acids long. V was shortened by 3 bases and J by 4 bases, with 15 bases between the two germline ends. This receptor was obtained from a human donor in good health. The sequenced sample was T cells isolated from PBMCs. The rearrangement uses TRBV23-1 and TRBJ1-1; D remains unclear. TRBV23-1 is an ORF, and what it does is uncertain. In nucleotides, the CDR3 is TGCGCCAGCAGTCAGGGAAGCCCCGAGGGCACTGAAGCTTTCTTT. It yields the protein CASSQGSPEGTEAFF.